The rows below give T cell receptor beta chains drawn from one sample of a study of control samples from healthy donors and cancer patients. The repertoire was sequenced with immunoSEQ multiplex PCR; TCRdb's copy has only in-frame clones and lacks some. Of under 200,000 clones in the sample, about 90% were seen once. Sequencing used blood. All receptors come from a woman in her twenties or thirties in good health. CDR3s include the opening cysteine and the closing phenylalanine or tryptophan. Each record gives: V gene, D gene, J gene, clone size, CDR3 protein, CDR3 DNA. D genes are given only for firm matches. Rows give clone size only sometimes, using once, few, many, or a class for an expanded clone.

V gene: TRBV30; D gene: TRBD1; J gene: TRBJ2-4; clone size: -; CDR3 protein: CAWSPTGLKAKNIQYF; CDR3 DNA: TGTGCCTGGAGTCCGACAGGGCTAAAAGCCAAAAACATTCAGTACTTC
V gene: TRBV12-3/TRBV12-4; D gene: TRBD1; J gene: TRBJ1-1; clone size: -; CDR3 protein: CASRNTGAGVAFF; CDR3 DNA: TGTGCCAGCAGAAACACAGGGGCCGGTGTCGCTTTCTTT
V gene: TRBV5-6; D gene: TRBD2; J gene: TRBJ2-4; clone size: -; CDR3 protein: CASIRLAGAGAKNIQYF; CDR3 DNA: TGTGCCAGCATCAGACTAGCGGGAGCGGGGGCCAAAAACATTCAGTACTTC
V gene: TRBV7-9; D gene: -; J gene: TRBJ2-7; clone size: once; CDR3 protein: CASSPRGVSPYEQYF; CDR3 DNA: TGTGCCAGCAGCCCCAGGGGGGTCTCGCCCTACGAGCAGTACTTC
V gene: TRBV14; D gene: -; J gene: TRBJ1-6; clone size: -; CDR3 protein: CASSQQPNSPLHF; CDR3 DNA: TGTGCCAGCAGCCAACAGCCTAATTCACCCCTCCACTTT
V gene: TRBV24-1; D gene: -; J gene: TRBJ2-1; clone size: once; CDR3 protein: CATSVTGRYNEQFF; CDR3 DNA: TGTGCCACCAGTGTGACAGGACGGTACAATGAGCAGTTCTTC
V gene: TRBV6-4; D gene: -; J gene: TRBJ2-3; clone size: -; CDR3 protein: CASSEGGESTDTQYF; CDR3 DNA: TGTGCCAGCAGTGAAGGGGGAGAGAGCACAGATACGCAGTATTTT
V gene: TRBV7-9; D gene: -; J gene: TRBJ2-7; clone size: -; CDR3 protein: CASSLDGREAAQNYEQYF; CDR3 DNA: TGTGCCAGCAGCTTAGATGGCAGGGAGGCCGCGCAGAACTACGAGCAGTACTTC
V gene: TRBV19; D gene: -; J gene: TRBJ2-7; clone size: -; CDR3 protein: CASSTVLLYEQYF; CDR3 DNA: TGTGCCAGTAGTACAGTTCTCTTATACGAGCAGTACTTC
V gene: TRBV19; D gene: -; J gene: TRBJ2-6; clone size: -; CDR3 protein: CASSIRRRTSFSGANVLTF; CDR3 DNA: TGTGCCAGTAGTATAAGGCGGAGGACTTCATTCTCTGGGGCCAACGTCCTGACTTTC
V gene: TRBV9; D gene: -; J gene: TRBJ2-2; clone size: -; CDR3 protein: CASSGTGFTGELFF; CDR3 DNA: TGTGCCAGCAGTGGAACAGGGTTCACCGGGGAGCTGTTTTTT
V gene: TRBV5-1; D gene: -; J gene: TRBJ2-5; clone size: -; CDR3 protein: CASSFPRGSIEETQYF; CDR3 DNA: TGCGCCAGCAGCTTCCCTCGCGGCTCCATCGAAGAGACCCAGTACTTC
V gene: TRBV9; D gene: -; J gene: TRBJ2-1; clone size: -; CDR3 protein: CASSVNSYNEQFF; CDR3 DNA: TGTGCCAGCAGCGTGAACAGCTACAATGAGCAGTTCTTC
V gene: TRBV12-5; D gene: TRBD1; J gene: TRBJ2-5; clone size: once; CDR3 protein: CASGLTGGQETQYF; CDR3 DNA: TGTGCTAGTGGTTTGACAGGGGGCCAAGAGACCCAGTACTTC
V gene: TRBV5-1; D gene: TRBD1; J gene: TRBJ2-7; clone size: -; CDR3 protein: CASSPSGTGISYEQYF; CDR3 DNA: TGCGCCAGCAGCCCAAGCGGGACAGGGATCTCCTACGAGCAGTACTTC
V gene: TRBV7-3; D gene: TRBD2; J gene: TRBJ2-1; clone size: -; CDR3 protein: CASPRRTSSYNEQFF; CDR3 DNA: TGTGCCAGCCCGAGGCGGACTAGCTCCTACAATGAGCAGTTCTTC
V gene: TRBV5-8; D gene: TRBD1; J gene: TRBJ1-4; clone size: -; CDR3 protein: CASSLDRGGTNEKLFF; CDR3 DNA: TGTGCCAGCAGCTTGGACAGGGGCGGCACTAATGAAAAACTGTTTTTT
V gene: TRBV28; D gene: TRBD1; J gene: TRBJ2-7; clone size: once; CDR3 protein: CASSATGFWYEQYF; CDR3 DNA: TGTGCCAGCAGCGCGACAGGGTTTTGGTACGAGCAGTACTTC
V gene: TRBV29-1; D gene: -; J gene: TRBJ2-7; clone size: -; CDR3 protein: CSVVPVQPSNDEQYF; CDR3 DNA: TGCAGCGTTGTGCCTGTACAGCCCTCTAACGACGAGCAGTACTTC
V gene: TRBV9; D gene: -; J gene: TRBJ2-2; clone size: -; CDR3 protein: CASSVGYSVNTGELFF; CDR3 DNA: TGTGCCAGCAGCGTAGGGTATAGTGTAAACACCGGGGAGCTGTTTTTT
V gene: TRBV5-6; D gene: -; J gene: TRBJ1-4; clone size: -; CDR3 protein: CASSAGRNEKLFF; CDR3 DNA: TGTGCCAGCAGCGCGGGCCGCAATGAAAAACTGTTTTTT
V gene: TRBV4-2; D gene: TRBD2; J gene: TRBJ2-1; clone size: -; CDR3 protein: CASSQDSGGGSANNEQFF; CDR3 DNA: TGTGCCAGCAGCCAAGATAGTGGGGGAGGGTCCGCTAACAATGAGCAGTTCTTC
V gene: TRBV5-6; D gene: -; J gene: TRBJ1-5; clone size: -; CDR3 protein: CASSLVANIGEPQHF; CDR3 DNA: TGTGCCAGCAGCTTGGTGGCAAATATCGGCGAGCCCCAGCATTTT
V gene: TRBV5-4; D gene: -; J gene: TRBJ2-7; clone size: -; CDR3 protein: CASSLRPVREQYF; CDR3 DNA: TGTGCCAGCAGCTTAAGGCCAGTTCGGGAGCAGTACTTC
V gene: TRBV19; D gene: TRBD2; J gene: TRBJ2-4; clone size: -; CDR3 protein: CASSPLAGLAKNIQYF; CDR3 DNA: TGTGCCAGTAGTCCCCTAGCGGGATTAGCCAAAAACATTCAGTACTTC
V gene: TRBV4-1; D gene: TRBD1; J gene: TRBJ1-4; clone size: -; CDR3 protein: CASSPGNRGGEKLFF; CDR3 DNA: TGCGCCAGCAGCCCTGGCAACAGGGGGGGTGAAAAACTGTTTTTT
V gene: TRBV28; D gene: TRBD1; J gene: TRBJ2-3; clone size: few; CDR3 protein: CASSLGQGATDTQYF; CDR3 DNA: TGTGCCAGCAGTTTGGGACAGGGGGCCACAGATACGCAGTATTTT
V gene: TRBV28; D gene: TRBD1; J gene: TRBJ1-5; clone size: -; CDR3 protein: CASRSTGERNQPQHF; CDR3 DNA: TGTGCCAGCAGGTCTACAGGGGAGCGCAATCAGCCCCAGCATTTT
V gene: TRBV2; D gene: -; J gene: TRBJ1-6; clone size: -; CDR3 protein: CASSEEALGSPLHF; CDR3 DNA: TGTGCCAGCAGTGAGGAAGCTCTGGGATCACCCCTCCACTTT
V gene: TRBV5-6; D gene: -; J gene: TRBJ2-7; clone size: once; CDR3 protein: CASSLAEEQYF; CDR3 DNA: TGTGCCAGCAGCTTGGCGGAAGAGCAGTACTTC
V gene: TRBV3-1/TRBV3-2; D gene: TRBD2; J gene: TRBJ2-7; clone size: -; CDR3 protein: CASSQPGLATSYEQYF; CDR3 DNA: TGTGCCAGCAGCCAACCGGGACTAGCGACTTCCTACGAGCAGTACTTC
V gene: TRBV7-2; D gene: TRBD2; J gene: TRBJ2-1; clone size: -; CDR3 protein: CASSLTSGSQNEQFF; CDR3 DNA: TGTGCCAGCAGCCTGACTAGCGGGAGTCAAAATGAGCAGTTCTTC
V gene: TRBV6-4; D gene: TRBD1; J gene: TRBJ1-6; clone size: -; CDR3 protein: CASSERGTANSPLHF; CDR3 DNA: TGTGCCAGCAGTGAGAGGGGGACAGCAAATTCACCCCTCCACTTT
V gene: TRBV6-4; D gene: TRBD1; J gene: TRBJ2-3; clone size: -; CDR3 protein: CASSDSGGADTQYF; CDR3 DNA: TGTGCCAGCAGTGACTCAGGGGGCGCAGATACGCAGTATTTT
V gene: TRBV4-1; D gene: TRBD2; J gene: TRBJ2-3; clone size: -; CDR3 protein: CASSQDLIGLAGVDTQYF; CDR3 DNA: TGCGCCAGCAGCCAAGATCTGATAGGACTAGCGGGAGTAGATACGCAGTATTTT
V gene: TRBV12-3/TRBV12-4; D gene: -; J gene: TRBJ1-6; clone size: -; CDR3 protein: CASSPPRSPLHF; CDR3 DNA: TGTGCCAGCAGTCCCCCGCGGTCACCCCTCCACTTT
V gene: TRBV29-1; D gene: -; J gene: TRBJ2-7; clone size: -; CDR3 protein: CSVEGQTYEQYF; CDR3 DNA: TGCAGCGTTGAAGGACAGACCTACGAGCAGTACTTC
V gene: TRBV3-1/TRBV3-2; D gene: -; J gene: TRBJ1-1; clone size: -; CDR3 protein: CASSPRGGTGEAFF; CDR3 DNA: TGTGCCAGCAGCCCGAGGGGAGGGACTGGGGAAGCTTTCTTT
V gene: TRBV24-1; D gene: -; J gene: TRBJ1-2; clone size: -; CDR3 protein: CATSDLGYDYTF; CDR3 DNA: TGTGCCACCAGTGATTTGGGCTATGACTACACCTTC
V gene: TRBV19; D gene: -; J gene: TRBJ2-1; clone size: -; CDR3 protein: CASARYGRQNEQFF; CDR3 DNA: TGTGCCAGTGCCCGATACGGAAGGCAAAATGAGCAGTTCTTC
V gene: TRBV2; D gene: TRBD2; J gene: TRBJ2-5; clone size: -; CDR3 protein: CASRGLAGPETQYF; CDR3 DNA: TGTGCCAGCAGGGGACTAGCGGGACCGGAGACCCAGTACTTC
V gene: TRBV28; D gene: -; J gene: TRBJ1-5; clone size: -; CDR3 protein: CASSSAQSSNQPQHF; CDR3 DNA: TGTGCCAGCAGTTCGGCACAGTCGAGCAATCAGCCCCAGCATTTT
V gene: TRBV7-3; D gene: TRBD2; J gene: TRBJ2-1; clone size: many; CDR3 protein: CASSALAGVYNEQFF; CDR3 DNA: TGTGCCAGCAGCGCCCTAGCGGGAGTTTACAATGAGCAGTTCTTC
V gene: TRBV5-6; D gene: -; J gene: TRBJ2-3; clone size: -; CDR3 protein: CASSTILRMSGTDTQYF; CDR3 DNA: TGTGCCAGCAGCACCATCTTACGGATGTCTGGCACAGATACGCAGTATTTT
V gene: TRBV5-1; D gene: TRBD2; J gene: TRBJ2-7; clone size: -; CDR3 protein: CASSGGGGRYEQYF; CDR3 DNA: TGCGCCAGCAGCGGCGGCGGGGGGCGGTACGAGCAGTACTTC
V gene: TRBV29-1; D gene: -; J gene: TRBJ2-2; clone size: once; CDR3 protein: CSVDRGLRTGELFF; CDR3 DNA: TGCAGCGTAGACAGGGGACTACGCACCGGGGAGCTGTTTTTT
V gene: TRBV30; D gene: -; J gene: TRBJ2-1; clone size: -; CDR3 protein: CAWSRGNEQFF; CDR3 DNA: TGTGCCTGGAGTCGGGGCAATGAGCAGTTCTTC
V gene: TRBV15; D gene: TRBD1; J gene: TRBJ1-3; clone size: -; CDR3 protein: CATSRDRGVNTIYF; CDR3 DNA: TGTGCCACCAGCAGAGACAGGGGGGTAAACACCATATATTTT
V gene: TRBV2; D gene: -; J gene: TRBJ1-2; clone size: -; CDR3 protein: CASSPSGSHGYTF; CDR3 DNA: TGTGCCAGCAGCCCCTCAGGGTCCCATGGCTACACCTTC
V gene: TRBV4-1; D gene: TRBD2; J gene: TRBJ2-5; clone size: -; CDR3 protein: CASSLGLAGLQETQYF; CDR3 DNA: TGCGCCAGCAGCTTAGGACTAGCGGGACTTCAAGAGACCCAGTACTTC
V gene: TRBV5-1; D gene: -; J gene: TRBJ2-2; clone size: -; CDR3 protein: CASSLGRGTGELFF; CDR3 DNA: TGCGCCAGCAGCTTAGGGCGGGGAACCGGGGAGCTGTTTTTT
V gene: TRBV7-9; D gene: TRBD2; J gene: TRBJ2-1; clone size: -; CDR3 protein: CASSSLAGGPGNEQFF; CDR3 DNA: TGTGCCAGCAGCTCACTAGCGGGAGGGCCGGGTAATGAGCAGTTCTTC
V gene: TRBV10-3; D gene: TRBD2; J gene: TRBJ2-7; clone size: -; CDR3 protein: CAIRRGSGRPESYEQYF; CDR3 DNA: TGTGCCATCAGGAGGGGTAGCGGGAGGCCCGAGTCCTACGAGCAGTACTTC
V gene: TRBV18; D gene: TRBD1; J gene: TRBJ2-7; clone size: once; CDR3 protein: CASSPWTGDYEQYF; CDR3 DNA: TGTGCCAGCTCACCGTGGACAGGGGACTACGAGCAGTACTTC
V gene: TRBV7-2; D gene: TRBD2; J gene: TRBJ2-2; clone size: -; CDR3 protein: CASRGLAGDTGELFF; CDR3 DNA: TGTGCCAGCAGGGGACTAGCGGGAGACACCGGGGAGCTGTTTTTT
V gene: TRBV30; D gene: -; J gene: TRBJ1-1; clone size: few; CDR3 protein: CAWSVVGRPTEAFF; CDR3 DNA: TGTGCCTGGAGTGTAGTGGGGCGGCCCACTGAAGCTTTCTTT
V gene: TRBV5-8; D gene: TRBD1; J gene: TRBJ1-4; clone size: -; CDR3 protein: CASSSQGEATNEKLFF; CDR3 DNA: TGTGCCAGCAGCTCGCAGGGGGAAGCAACTAATGAAAAACTGTTTTTT
V gene: TRBV29-1; D gene: TRBD2; J gene: TRBJ2-1; clone size: few; CDR3 protein: CSVGTSEYNEQFF; CDR3 DNA: TGCAGCGTTGGGACTAGCGAGTACAATGAGCAGTTCTTC
V gene: TRBV6-5; D gene: -; J gene: TRBJ2-4; clone size: -; CDR3 protein: CASTERGAAKNIQYF; CDR3 DNA: TGTGCCAGCACAGAACGGGGGGCTGCCAAAAACATTCAGTACTTC